This T cell receptor beta chain was recovered during a study of T cell repertoires in cytomegalovirus infection. Notes on the study in general: Ex vivo responses were dominated by HLA-C-restricted CMV-specific TCR beta clonotypes.

This CDR3 has 17 residues. Trimming stripped 3 bases from V and 4 bases from J, with 18 bases between. Germline loops: CDR1 KGHSH, CDR2 LQKENI. In its sample, this clonotype was seen a few times. As yet, its antigen is unknown. TCRdb used MiXCR to reprocess the reads, holding one entry per CDR3 protein. The sample lists roughly 150,000 distinct CDR3 sequences, roughly a third seen once, with 45% to 55% in the top ten. The sample here was CD8+ T cells from cultured PBMCs, taken from culture after CMV antigen stimulation. The chain links TRBV18 to TRBJ2-2; D possibly corresponds to TRBD2 (6 bases). The sequence derives from a human donor in good health (CMV status not recorded). Some clones in this sample may be carry-over from other donors' samples. The CDR3 is CASSPRRYSGSTGELFF. The CDR3, as DNA: TGTGCCAGCTCACCCCGTCGGTATAGCGGTAGCACCGGGGAGCTGTTTTTT.